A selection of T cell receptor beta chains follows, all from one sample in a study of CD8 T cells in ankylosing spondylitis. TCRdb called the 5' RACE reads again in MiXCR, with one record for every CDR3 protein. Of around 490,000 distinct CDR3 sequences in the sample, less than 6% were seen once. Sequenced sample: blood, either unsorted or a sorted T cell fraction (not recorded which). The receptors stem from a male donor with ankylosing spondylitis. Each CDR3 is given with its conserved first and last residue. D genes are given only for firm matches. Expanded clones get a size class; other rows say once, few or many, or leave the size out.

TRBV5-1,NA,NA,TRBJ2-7,CASSMNSGPQYF,TGCGCCAGCAGCATGAACAGTGGGCCGCAGTACTTC
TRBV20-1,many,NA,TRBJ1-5,CSASRVNSYNQPQHF,TGCAGTGCAAGCCGGGTGAACAGTTACAATCAGCCCCAGCATTTT
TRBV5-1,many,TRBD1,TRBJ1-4,CASSRQGGEKLFF,TGCGCCAGCAGCCGACAGGGTGGTGAAAAACTGTTTTTT
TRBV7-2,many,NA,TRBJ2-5,CASSLRGITISVETQYF,TGTGCCAGCAGCTTACGTGGGATAACCATTTCTGTAGAGACCCAGTACTTC
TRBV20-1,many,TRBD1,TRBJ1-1,CSAGTANTEAFF,TGCAGTGCTGGGACAGCCAACACTGAAGCTTTCTTT
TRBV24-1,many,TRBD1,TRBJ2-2,CATSDLRGQGPGELFF,TGTGCCACCAGTGATTTGAGAGGACAGGGACCCGGGGAGCTGTTTTTT
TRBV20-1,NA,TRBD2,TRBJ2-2,CSAPASGRTGELFF,TGCAGTGCCCCGGCTAGCGGGAGAACCGGGGAGCTGTTTTTT
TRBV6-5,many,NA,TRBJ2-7,CASSYSKRWHDEQYF,TGTGCCAGCAGTTACTCGAAACGTTGGCACGACGAGCAGTACTTC
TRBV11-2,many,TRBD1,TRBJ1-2,CASSLDRDRRSGYTF,TGTGCCAGCAGCTTAGACCGGGACAGGAGGTCTGGCTACACCTTC
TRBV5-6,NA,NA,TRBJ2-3,CASSVGPSTDTQYF,TGTGCCAGCAGCGTGGGACCGAGCACAGATACGCAGTATTTT
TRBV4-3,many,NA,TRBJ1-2,CASSQVVRANYGYTF,TGCGCCAGCAGCCAGGTTGTCCGGGCTAACTATGGCTACACCTTC
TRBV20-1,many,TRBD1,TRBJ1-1,CSARGRQGGEAFF,TGCAGTGCTAGAGGCCGACAGGGTGGTGAAGCTTTCTTT
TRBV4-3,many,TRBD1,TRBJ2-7,CASSQDPTTGRGQYF,TGCGCCAGCAGCCAAGATCCCACGACAGGGCGTGGGCAGTACTTC
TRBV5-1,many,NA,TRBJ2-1,CASSLARSSYNEQFF,TGCGCCAGCAGCTTGGCCCGGAGCTCCTACAATGAGCAGTTCTTC
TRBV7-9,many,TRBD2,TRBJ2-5,CASSLAGESGKTQYF,TGTGCCAGCAGCTTAGCGGGAGAGAGCGGGAAGACCCAGTACTTC
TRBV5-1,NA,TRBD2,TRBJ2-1,CASSSTGLGVGNEQFF,TGCGCCAGCAGCTCTACCGGACTAGGGGTAGGCAATGAGCAGTTCTTC
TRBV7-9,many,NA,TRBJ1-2,CASSLDALSYGYTF,TGTGCCAGCAGCTTAGACGCACTTAGCTATGGCTACACCTTC
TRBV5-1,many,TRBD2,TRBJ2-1,CASSLDGGAYNEQFF,TGCGCCAGCAGCTTGGACGGGGGGGCCTACAATGAGCAGTTCTTC
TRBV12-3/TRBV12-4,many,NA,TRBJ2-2,CASSPGTETNTGELFF,TGTGCCAGCAGCCCTGGGACGGAAACGAACACCGGGGAGCTGTTTTTT
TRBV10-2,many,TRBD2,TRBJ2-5,CASSPWGGRETQYF,TGCGCCAGCAGTCCCTGGGGGGGTCGAGAGACCCAGTACTTC
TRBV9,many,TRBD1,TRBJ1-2,CASSVGDRINGYTF,TGTGCCAGCAGCGTAGGGGACAGGATAAATGGCTACACCTTC
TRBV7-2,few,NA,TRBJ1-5,CASSPSRGTQHF,TGTGCCAGCAGCCCCTCTAGGGGGACCCAGCATTTT
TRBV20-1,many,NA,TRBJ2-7,CSAILPGAAGEQYF,TGCAGTGCTATTCTGCCGGGGGCCGCGGGGGAGCAGTACTTC
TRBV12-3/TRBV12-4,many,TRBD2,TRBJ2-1,CASSIPGLWNEQFF,TGTGCCAGCAGTATCCCGGGACTATGGAATGAGCAGTTCTTC
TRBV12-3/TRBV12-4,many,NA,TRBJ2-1,CASLKTGAGNEQFF,TGTGCCAGCTTAAAAACCGGAGCAGGGAATGAGCAGTTCTTC
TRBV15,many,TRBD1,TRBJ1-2,CATSSLIDRGMYYGYTF,TGTGCCACCAGCAGTTTGATAGACAGGGGCATGTACTATGGCTACACCTTC
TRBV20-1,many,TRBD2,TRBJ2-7,CSARERAGGVEYF,TGCAGTGCTAGAGAGAGGGCGGGGGGCGTCGAGTACTTC
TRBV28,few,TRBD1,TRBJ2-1,CASSSLQGSYNEQFF,TGTGCCAGCAGTTCCCTACAGGGGTCCTACAATGAGCAGTTCTTC
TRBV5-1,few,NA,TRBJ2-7,CASSLVPASYEQYF,TGCGCCAGCAGCTTGGTTCCAGCCTCCTACGAGCAGTACTTC
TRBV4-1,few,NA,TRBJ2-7,CASAPDYDFYEQYF,TGCGCCAGCGCCCCCGACTACGACTTCTACGAGCAGTACTTC
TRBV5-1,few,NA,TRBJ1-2,CASSPGQTSGYTF,TGCGCCAGCAGCCCAGGACAGACGAGTGGCTACACCTTC
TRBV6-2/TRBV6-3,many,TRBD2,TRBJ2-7,CASSYLLAGGPTEQYF,TGTGCCAGCAGTTACCTCCTAGCGGGAGGGCCGACCGAGCAGTACTTC
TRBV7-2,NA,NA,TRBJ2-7,CASSYRPVGGAYEQYF,TGTGCCAGCAGCTACCGGCCGGTTGGGGGAGCCTACGAGCAGTACTTC
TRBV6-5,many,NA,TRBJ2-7,CASSYSSRVSYEQYF,TGTGCCAGCAGTTACTCGAGCAGGGTCTCCTACGAGCAGTACTTC
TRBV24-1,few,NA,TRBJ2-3,CATSEVAGRADTQYF,TGTGCCACCAGTGAGGTGGCGGGACGGGCAGATACGCAGTATTTT
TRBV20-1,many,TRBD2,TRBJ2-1,CSAIPGTSDYNEQFF,TGCAGTGCTATACCCGGGACTAGCGACTACAATGAGCAGTTCTTC
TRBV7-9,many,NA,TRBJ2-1,CASSQPGEQFF,TGTGCCAGCAGCCAACCGGGTGAGCAGTTCTTC
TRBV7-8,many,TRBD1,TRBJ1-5,CASSGGQGGQPQHF,TGTGCCAGCAGCGGGGGACAGGGAGGCCAGCCCCAGCATTTT
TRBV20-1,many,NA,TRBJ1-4,CSAGILAVNEKLFF,TGCAGTGCTGGGATCCTCGCAGTTAATGAAAAACTGTTTTTT
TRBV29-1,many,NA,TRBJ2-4,CSVEKGLGGGNIQYF,TGCAGCGTTGAAAAAGGGCTAGGTGGGGGAAACATTCAGTACTTC
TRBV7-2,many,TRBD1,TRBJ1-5,CASSLDPTGLSQPQHF,TGTGCCAGCAGCTTAGATCCGACAGGGTTAAGTCAGCCCCAGCATTTT
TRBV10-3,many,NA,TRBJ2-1,CAISAISGYSYNEQFF,TGTGCCATCAGTGCTATTAGCGGATACTCCTACAATGAGCAGTTCTTC
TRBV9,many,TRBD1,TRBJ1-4,CASSADRATNEKLFF,TGTGCCAGCAGCGCCGACAGGGCAACTAATGAAAAACTGTTTTTT
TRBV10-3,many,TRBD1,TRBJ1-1,CAISEWTGRTEAFF,TGTGCCATCAGTGAATGGACAGGGAGGACTGAAGCTTTCTTT
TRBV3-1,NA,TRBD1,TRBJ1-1,CASSHLTGGTEAFF,TGTGCCAGCAGCCACTTGACAGGGGGAACTGAAGCTTTCTTT
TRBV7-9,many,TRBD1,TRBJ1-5,CASSTGGPYSNQPQHF,TGTGCCAGCAGCACAGGGGGCCCTTATAGCAATCAGCCCCAGCATTTT
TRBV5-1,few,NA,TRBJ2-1,CASNRDWPYNEQFF,TGCGCCAGCAATCGGGACTGGCCCTACAATGAGCAGTTCTTC
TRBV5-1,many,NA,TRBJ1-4,CASSLVQVRESELFF,TGCGCCAGCAGCTTGGTCCAGGTTAGAGAATCTGAACTGTTTTTT
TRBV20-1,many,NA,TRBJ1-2,CSATTDNYGYTF,TGCAGTGCTACCACAGATAACTATGGCTACACCTTC
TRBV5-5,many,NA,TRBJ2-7,CASSLRGGISYEQYF,TGTGCCAGCAGCTTGAGAGGGGGGATCTCCTACGAGCAGTACTTC
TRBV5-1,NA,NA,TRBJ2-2,CASSLFGHGELFF,TGCGCCAGCAGCTTGTTCGGGCACGGGGAGCTGTTTTTT